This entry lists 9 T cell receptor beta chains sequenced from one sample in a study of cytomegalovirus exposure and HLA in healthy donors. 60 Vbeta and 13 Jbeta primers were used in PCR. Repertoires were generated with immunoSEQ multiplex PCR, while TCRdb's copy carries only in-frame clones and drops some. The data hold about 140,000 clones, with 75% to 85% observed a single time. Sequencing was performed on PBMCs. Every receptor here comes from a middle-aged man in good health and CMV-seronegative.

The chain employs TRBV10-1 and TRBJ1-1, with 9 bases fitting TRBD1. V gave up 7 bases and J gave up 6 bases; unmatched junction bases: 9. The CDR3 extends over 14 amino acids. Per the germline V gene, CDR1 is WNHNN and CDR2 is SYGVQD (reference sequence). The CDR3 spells CASIRTGVDAEAFF. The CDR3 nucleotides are TGCGCCAGCATCAGGACAGGGGTTGACGCTGAAGCTTTCTTT.

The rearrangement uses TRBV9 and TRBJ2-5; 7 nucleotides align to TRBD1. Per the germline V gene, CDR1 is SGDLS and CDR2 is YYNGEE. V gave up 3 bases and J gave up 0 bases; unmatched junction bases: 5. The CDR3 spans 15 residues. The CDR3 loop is CASSARGQNQETQYF. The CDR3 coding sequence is TGTGCCAGCAGCGCAAGGGGACAGAACCAAGAGACCCAGTACTTC.

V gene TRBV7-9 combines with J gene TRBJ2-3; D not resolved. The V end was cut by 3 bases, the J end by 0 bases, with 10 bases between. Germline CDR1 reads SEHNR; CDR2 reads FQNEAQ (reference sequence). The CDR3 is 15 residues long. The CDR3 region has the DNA TGTGCCAGCAGCTTCAGCGATCCTAGCACAGATACGCAGTATTTT. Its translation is CASSFSDPSTDTQYF.

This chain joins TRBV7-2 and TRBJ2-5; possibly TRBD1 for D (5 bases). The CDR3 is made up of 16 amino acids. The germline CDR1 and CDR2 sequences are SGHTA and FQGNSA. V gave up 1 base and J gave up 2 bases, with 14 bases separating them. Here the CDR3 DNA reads TGTGCCAGCAGCTTAGTGGGAACAGGCCAACAAGAGACCCAGTACTTC. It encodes CASSLVGTGQQETQYF.

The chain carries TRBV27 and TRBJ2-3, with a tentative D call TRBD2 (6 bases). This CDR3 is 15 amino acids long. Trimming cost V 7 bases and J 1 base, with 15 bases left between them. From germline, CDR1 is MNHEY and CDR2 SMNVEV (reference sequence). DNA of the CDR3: TGTGCCAGCACCGTGGGGGGTAGCGGCACAGATACGCAGTATTTT. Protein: CASTVGGSGTDTQYF.

The CDR3 DNA reads as TGCGCCAGCAGTGAGTCCGGGATGGACTTCGAAGAGACCCAGTACTTC. It is translated as CASSESGMDFEETQYF. The gene calls are TRBV10-1 and TRBJ2-5; possible D gene TRBD2, 5 bases. The CDR3 extends over 16 amino acids. Germline V CDR1 and CDR2: WNHNN, SYGVQD (reference sequence). V was clipped by 0 bases and J by 3 bases, with 14 bases between them.

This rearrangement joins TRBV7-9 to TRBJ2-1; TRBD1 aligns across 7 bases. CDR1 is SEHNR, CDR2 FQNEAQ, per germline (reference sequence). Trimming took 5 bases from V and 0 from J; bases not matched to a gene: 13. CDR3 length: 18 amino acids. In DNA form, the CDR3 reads TGTGCCAGCAGCCGTAATGAACCTGACAGGGCCTCCTACAATGAGCAGTTCTTC. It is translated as CASSRNEPDRASYNEQFF.

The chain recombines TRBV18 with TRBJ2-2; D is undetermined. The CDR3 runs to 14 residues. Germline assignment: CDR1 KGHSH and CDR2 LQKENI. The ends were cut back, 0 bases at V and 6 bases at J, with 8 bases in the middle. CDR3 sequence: CASSPPSTAGELFF. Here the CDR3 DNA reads TGTGCCAGCTCACCACCATCCACGGCCGGGGAGCTGTTTTTT.

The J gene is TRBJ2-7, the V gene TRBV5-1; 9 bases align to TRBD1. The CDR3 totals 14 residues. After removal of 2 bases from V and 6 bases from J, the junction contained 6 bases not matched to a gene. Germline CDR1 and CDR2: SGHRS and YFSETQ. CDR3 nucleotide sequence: TGCGCCAGCAGCTTCCAGGACAGGGGCTCCGAGCAGTACTTC. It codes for CASSFQDRGSEQYF.